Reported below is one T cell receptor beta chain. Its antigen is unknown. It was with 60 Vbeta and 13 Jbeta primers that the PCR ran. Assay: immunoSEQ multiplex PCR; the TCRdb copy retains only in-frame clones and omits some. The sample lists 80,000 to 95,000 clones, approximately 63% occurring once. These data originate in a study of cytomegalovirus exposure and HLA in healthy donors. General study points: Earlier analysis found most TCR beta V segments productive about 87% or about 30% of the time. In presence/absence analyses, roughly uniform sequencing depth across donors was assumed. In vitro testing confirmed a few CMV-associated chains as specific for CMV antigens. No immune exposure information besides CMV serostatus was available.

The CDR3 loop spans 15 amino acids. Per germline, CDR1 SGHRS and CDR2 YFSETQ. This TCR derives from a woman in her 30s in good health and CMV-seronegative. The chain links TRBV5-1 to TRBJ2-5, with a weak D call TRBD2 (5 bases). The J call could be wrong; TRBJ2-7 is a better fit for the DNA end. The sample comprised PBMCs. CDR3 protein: CASSLDPGNAYEQYF. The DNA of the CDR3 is TGCGCCAGCAGCTTGGATCCCGGGAATGCCTACGAGCAGTACTTC.